This T cell receptor beta chain was identified in a study of blood T cell repertoires in COVID-19. Across the whole study: Specimens from acute and convalescent COVID-19 originated in the United States, Italy and Spain. T cells, B-cell-depleted T cells, or PBMCs provided the cDNA or gDNA that served as material.

Study processing details: Estimation of nucleated cell counts relied on the amplification of reference gene primers. TCRdb keeps only in-frame clones here, not all; method: immunoSEQ multiplex PCR. The V and J calls and clone size are taken from that table; D and trimming were inferred from the DNA. This table has approximately 76,000 clones, approximately 85% appearing once. The TCR was taken from a human donor in a cohort sampled during active COVID-19. What was sequenced was peripheral blood.

CDR3 residues: CASSVTSANNEQFF. The CDR3 DNA reads as TGTGCCAGCAGCGTTACTAGTGCAAACAATGAGCAGTTCTTC. The V gene is TRBV9, the J gene TRBJ2-1; TRBD2 might be the D (5 bases). Germline loops: CDR1 SGDLS, CDR2 YYNGEE. V was clipped by 2 bases and J by 5 bases, with 11 bases between them. The CDR3 has 14 residues. The whole variable domain, remainder taken from reference TRBV9 and TRBJ2-1, is DSGVTQTPKHLITATGQRVTLRCSPRSGDLSVYWYQQSLDQGLQFLIQYYNGEERAKGNILERFSAQQFPDLHSELNLSSLELGDSALYFCASSVTSANNEQFFGPGTRLTVL.